These 14 T cell receptor beta chains came from one sample sequenced in a study of shared clonotypes between healthy human individuals. Profiled with immunoSEQ multiplex PCR; TCRdb holds only in-frame clones, not every one. Of under 200,000 clones in the sample, 80% to 95% were seen once. The sequencing sample was made of naive CD4+ T cells sorted from blood. Subset given: CD45RA+ positively selected. Receptor source: a woman in her 30s in good health.

The V and J genes are TRBV5-1 and TRBJ2-1; D remains ambiguous. Germline V lookup: CDR1 SGHRS, CDR2 YFSETQ. The CDR3 is made up of 12 amino acids. With 1 base removed from V and 5 bases from J, the gap between germline ends came to 4 bases. The CDR3 sequence is CASSLHNNEQFF. In DNA form, the CDR3 reads TGCGCCAGCAGCTTGCACAACAATGAGCAGTTCTTC.

The V gene is TRBV7-9, the J gene TRBJ2-5, with 8 positions matching TRBD2. This CDR3 contains 15 residues. Germline CDR1 reads SEHNR; CDR2 reads FQNEAQ (reference sequence). Trimming took 4 bases from V and 5 from J; bases not matched to a gene: 9. The CDR3, as DNA: TGTGCCAGCAGCTGGGGACTAGTGGGCTTGGAGACCCAGTACTTC. Protein sequence: CASSWGLVGLETQYF.

V is TRBV4-1 and J is TRBJ2-5; tentative D call: TRBD2 (6 bases). The J call is in doubt because the DNA end fits TRBJ2-7 better. The CDR3 sequence is 16 residues long. Germline CDR1 and CDR2: MGHRA and YSYEKL. The CDR3 DNA sequence: TGCGCCAGCAGCCTCTCACGGGCTAGCGACTCCTACGAGCAGTACTTC. Its protein is CASSLSRASDSYEQYF.

The gene calls are TRBV5-6 and TRBJ2-1; the match to TRBD1 covers 7 bases. V was pared by 4 bases and J by 0 bases, with 10 bases of the junction left unmatched. The CDR3 extends over 17 amino acids. Germline loops: CDR1 SGHDT, CDR2 YYEEEE. This CDR3 is CASSEMGQRSSYNEQFF. The CDR3, as DNA: TGTGCCAGCAGCGAAATGGGACAGAGAAGCTCCTACAATGAGCAGTTCTTC.

The rearrangement joins TRBV10-3 to TRBJ2-7; 10 bases fit TRBD1. The length of the CDR3 is 14 residues. Trimming cost V 6 bases and J 5 bases; bases outside gene matches: 7. Germline CDR1 is ENHRY and CDR2 is SYGVKD. The CDR3 loop is CAIRVGQGFDEQYF. DNA of the CDR3: TGTGCCATCAGAGTGGGACAGGGGTTCGACGAGCAGTACTTC.

The chain couples TRBV6-1 to TRBJ2-7, with TRBD2 matching 9 bases. The germline V gene encodes CDR1 MNHNS and CDR2 SASEGT. V shed 7 bases, J shed 2 bases, and the junction held 6 bases outside the gene matches. The CDR3 sequence is 14 residues long. The CDR3 nucleotides are TGTGCCAGCATCGGACTAGCGAACACCTACGAGCAGTACTTC. Protein sequence: CASIGLANTYEQYF.

The V and J genes are TRBV19 and TRBJ2-5; D is perhaps TRBD1 or TRBD2 (6 bases each). The germline V gene encodes CDR1 LNHDA and CDR2 SQIVND (reference sequence). With 5 bases removed from V and 5 bases from J, the gap between germline ends came to 12 bases. This CDR3 is 13 amino acids long. CDR3 nucleotide sequence: TGTGCCAGTAGTGTCGGGGGCACGGAGACCCAGTACTTC. Amino acids: CASSVGGTETQYF.

Only one count was recorded for this clone. This CDR3 reads CASSPQGAGNTIYF. Here the CDR3 DNA reads TGTGCCAGCAGTCCTCAGGGCGCTGGAAACACCATATATTTT. V is TRBV27 and J is TRBJ1-3; tentative D call: TRBD1 (5 bases). Trimming removed 5 bases at V and 2 bases at J, with 10 bases between. Germline lookup yields CDR1 MNHEY and CDR2 SMNVEV (reference sequence). CDR3 size: 14 residues.

V is TRBV7-3 and J is TRBJ1-2; 10 bases fit TRBD1. CDR3 length: 16 residues. J was trimmed by 3 bases and V by 8 bases; bases with no gene match: 12. The V gene's germline CDR1 is SGHTA and CDR2 FQGTGA. The CDR3 region is CASGETGGKLDYGYTF. CDR3 in DNA: TGTGCCAGCGGGGAGACAGGGGGCAAGCTTGACTATGGCTACACCTTC.

The chain couples TRBV11-3 to TRBJ2-2, with D maybe TRBD2 (7 bases). Germline values: CDR1 SGHNT, CDR2 YENEEA. The CDR3 has 16 amino acids. V was shortened by 0 bases and J by 4 bases, with 12 bases between the two germline ends. The CDR3 here is CASSLEGGRGTGELFF. DNA for the CDR3: TGTGCCAGCAGCTTAGAGGGGGGGCGAGGCACCGGGGAGCTGTTTTTT. The complete variable domain, with remaining parts taken from reference TRBV11-3 and TRBJ2-2, reads EAGVVQSPRYKIIEKKQPVAFWCNPISGHNTLYWYLQNLGQGPELLIRYENEEAVDDSQLPKDRFSAERLKGVDSTLKIQPAELGDSAVYLCASSLEGGRGTGELFFGEGSRLTVL.

This sequence joins TRBV4-1 and TRBJ2-3; 7 bases align to TRBD2. Germline trimming cut 0 bases from V and 2 bases from J; bases unmatched to any gene: 8. This CDR3 comprises 17 residues. Germline CDR1 reads MGHRA; CDR2 reads YSYEKL. The CDR3 DNA reads as TGCGCCAGCAGCCAAGATCTTTGGGAGGGGCCCACAGATACGCAGTATTTT. Its protein is CASSQDLWEGPTDTQYF.

Concerning this clone itself: This CDR3 is also generated by other DNA sequences in the sample. This sequence joins TRBV18 and TRBJ2-7, with D perhaps TRBD1 or TRBD2 (6 bases each). V gave up 0 bases and J gave up 4 bases, with 10 bases separating them. CDR3 length equals 14 residues. Germline loops: CDR1 KGHSH, CDR2 LQKENI. Written as DNA, the CDR3 is TGTGCCAGCTCACCACCGGGGGGCTCTTACGAGCAGTACTTC. Amino acid sequence: CASSPPGGSYEQYF.

V usage is TRBV9 and J usage is TRBJ1-5; no clear D. Looked up from germline, CDR1 is SGDLS and CDR2 is YYNGEE. The V end lost 1 base, the J end lost 3 bases, and 5 bases lay between the germline ends. The CDR3 consists of 13 residues. Here the CDR3 reads CASSVWPNQPQHF. The CDR3, as DNA: TGTGCCAGCAGCGTATGGCCCAATCAGCCCCAGCATTTT.

The V and J genes are TRBV6-1 and TRBJ2-7, with 8 positions matching TRBD1. CDR1 and CDR2 (germline): MNHNS, SASEGT. This CDR3 spans 14 amino acids. V lost 6 bases and J lost 3; bases outside the gene matches: 7. CDR3 coding DNA: TGTGCCAGCAGCGCGGGACAGGATTTCTACGAGCAGTACTTC. Translating it yields CASSAGQDFYEQYF.